This entry is about one T cell receptor beta chain. Its antigen is currently not known. No much larger clone exists at a distance of one base, and base qualities are not known. In the prospective study, participants were roughly 18 to 100 years old, resided in fewer than 25 geographic areas of the United States, and were enrolled through a virtual design. To assign participants to cohorts, the prospective study relied on clinical history that participants themselves reported in a screening survey and a study questionnaire. Recovered participants in ImmuneRACE Cohort 3 were defined as having two consecutive negative NP/OP PCR tests, clearance from a healthcare professional, or resolution of symptoms. Mobile phlebotomists in the prospective study collected whole blood, serum and a nasopharyngeal or oropharyngeal swab from every participant. Additional blood draws and questionnaires over an approximately two-month period could optionally be provided by prospective study participants. Blood samples from the prospective study were shipped frozen or at room temperature prior to DNA extraction.

Per the germline V gene, MNHEY is the CDR1 and SVGAGI is the CDR2. The CDR3 measures 13 amino acids from cysteine to phenylalanine. Kept here is only the CDR3 DNA, which spans 39 bases and is read in frame from base 1. Deletion took 7 bases off V and 4 bases off J, with a span of 10 bases between the germline ends. This specimen comes from a study of blood T cell repertoires in COVID-19 (TCRdb year 2020). Turning to the overall study: The collaborator samples originated in the United States, Italy and Spain and spanned the acute and convalescent phases of COVID-19. Where HLA class I and class II types were available, the types were taken from metadata supplied by the sample provider, not from assay-based typing. A de-identified subject ID, COVID-19 status, age in years and sex were almost always included in the sample metadata. Samples were obtained from the ongoing ImmuneRACE study (first 160 participants) and from about 1,300 subjects provided by 6 global collaborators. The repertoires were released in a freely available public database meant as a resource for research on the immune response to SARS-CoV-2. The dataset comprised deeply sampled blood TCRbeta repertoires from subjects exposed to, actively infected with, or recovered from COVID-19. The material from the prospective study consisted of cDNA or gDNA derived from T cells, B-cell-depleted T cells, or PBMCs.

TCRbeta CDR3 regions were amplified from genomic DNA using the immunoSEQ Assay, a bias-controlled multiplex PCR. Under the source paper's analysis protocol: The number of nucleated cells in each sample was estimated from the amplification of reference gene primers within the assay. To quantify the absolute abundance of each unique TCRbeta CDR3 rearrangement, sequence reads were collapsed and filtered. For each sample, productive Simpson clonality was calculated as the square root of Simpson's diversity index across productive rearrangements. TCRdb carries this immuneACCESS record with in-frame sequences only. Its versions omit some clonotypes, under half of them owing to an unresolved V gene in the studies checked, with the rest unexplained. The V and J calls and the clone size are those of that table, but D and trimming were determined from the DNA. This sample lists 150,000 to 250,000 clones; approximately 84% were detected once. The ten largest clones take up approximately 7.9% of the sample.

The study at large found these results: How much clinical and demographic metadata was included differed by source and by participant, and the metadata was provided uncurated.

Recombination joined TRBV6-5 with TRBJ2-2; 6 matching bases give a weak D call of TRBD1. The sequencing sample was made of PBMCs or T cells enriched from blood (not recorded which). This receptor was identified in a man aged 40-55 years who had recovered from COVID-19. In nucleotide form, the sequence is TGTGCCAGCAACGCAGGGGTCACCGGGGAGCTGTTTTTT. It translates to CASNAGVTGELFF.